The clone carrying this T cell receptor (beta chain) was detected many times. TCRdb analysed the 5' RACE reads with MiXCR anew, one entry per CDR3 protein. The sample holds approximately 65,000 distinct CDR3 sequences, around 5.1% seen once. The data were obtained in a study of neurological immune-mediated disorders. V shed 1 base and J 4 bases; nucleotides not matched to a gene: 7. The CDR3 is 16 residues long. Germline CDR1 and CDR2: SGHRS and YFSETQ. The V and J genes are TRBV5-1 and TRBJ2-3, with 9 bases identical to TRBD2. Material: PBMCs. This clonotype originated in a human donor with multiple sclerosis. The donor label of this sample is uncertain. CDR3 in amino acids: CASSLYAGGRPDTQYF. The CDR3 nucleotides read TGCGCCAGCAGCTTGTATGCGGGGGGGCGCCCAGATACGCAGTATTTT.